Below, 20 T cell receptor beta chains from the same sample are listed, as sequenced in a study of blood T cell repertoires in COVID-19. Method: immunoSEQ multiplex PCR; TCRdb's copy keeps in-frame clones and lacks some. The sample comprises 88,000 or so clones, roughly 91% of which are singletons, and roughly 1% rests with the top ten. The sequencing input was PBMCs or T cells enriched from blood (not recorded which). The receptors originated from a woman in her forties or fifties with acute COVID-19.

This chain connects TRBV18 to TRBJ2-7; 8 nucleotides agree with TRBD1. CDR1 is KGHSH and CDR2 is LQKENI in the germline V gene. This CDR3 spans 12 amino acids. Germline trimming cut 3 bases from V and 7 bases from J; bases unmatched to any gene: 2. CDR3 sequence reads: CASSPTGDEQYF. In nucleotides, the CDR3 is TGTGCCAGCTCACCGACAGGGGATGAGCAGTACTTC.

This chain connects TRBV30 to TRBJ1-1; maybe TRBD1 (5 bases). CDR1 GTSNPN and CDR2 SVGIG come from the germline V gene (reference sequence). The germline V and J ends were trimmed by 2 bases and 1 base, with 14 bases remaining between them. This CDR3 spans 15 amino acids. The CDR3 loop is CAWSRNGGGNTEAFF. In DNA, the CDR3 is TGTGCCTGGAGTCGCAACGGGGGGGGGAACACTGAAGCTTTCTTT.

This chain joins TRBV19 and TRBJ2-7; the match to TRBD1 covers 7 bases. CDR3 length: 14 residues. The germline V gene encodes CDR1 LNHDA and CDR2 SQIVND (reference sequence). Trimming took 2 bases from V and 4 from J; bases not matched to a gene: 5. In DNA form, the CDR3 reads TGTGCCAGTAGTATACGGGACAGCCTTTACGAGCAGTACTTC. As protein: CASSIRDSLYEQYF.

J is TRBJ2-3 and V is TRBV3-1 (or the pseudogene TRBV3-2), with 8 bases fitting TRBD2. CDR3 length: 15 residues. Germline CDR1 is LGHDT and CDR2 is YNNKEL (reference sequence). V lost 1 base and J lost 3; bases outside the gene matches: 3. The CDR3 DNA sequence: TGTGCCAGCAGCCAAGGGGAGCGGGAGACAGATACGCAGTATTTT. This translates into CASSQGERETDTQYF.

V is TRBV6-5 and J is TRBJ2-7; tentative D call: TRBD2 (6 bases). The CDR3 has 16 residues. Trimming shortened V by 0 bases and J by 2 bases, and 14 bases separated the two germline ends. CDR1 is MNHEY and CDR2 is SVGAGI in the germline V gene. DNA for the CDR3: TGTGCCAGCAGTTACTCGATGGTAGGCGGGACCTACGAGCAGTACTTC. Encoded protein: CASSYSMVGGTYEQYF.

The chain uses TRBV29-1 and TRBJ2-7; 7 bases are a match to TRBD2. Germline V gene sequence: CDR1 SQVTM, CDR2 ANQGSEA. V was pared by 4 bases and J by 3 bases, with 6 bases of the junction left unmatched. The CDR3 runs to 13 residues. The CDR3 is CSVAKREDYEQYF. The CDR3, as DNA: TGCAGCGTTGCAAAACGGGAGGACTACGAGCAGTACTTC.

This sequence joins TRBV11-2 and TRBJ2-7; the D gene is possibly TRBD2 (5 bases). Trimming removed 1 base from V and 3 bases from J, with 10 bases in between. Germline values: CDR1 SGHAT, CDR2 FQNNGV. The CDR3 spans 14 residues. CDR3 loop: CASSLGGLLYEQYF. The CDR3 DNA is TGTGCCAGCAGCTTAGGAGGGCTACTCTACGAGCAGTACTTC.

The V gene is TRBV25-1, the J gene TRBJ1-6, with 8 bases lining up with TRBD1. V lost 4 bases, J lost 10 bases, and 15 bases stayed unmatched. This CDR3 region has 17 residues. Germline lookup yields CDR1 MGHDK and CDR2 SYGVNS. CDR3 amino acids: CASSAMTLQGAGSPLHF. CDR3 sequence (DNA): TGTGCCAGCAGTGCCATGACTCTCCAGGGGGCCGGATCACCCCTCCACTTT.

The chain recombines TRBV14 with TRBJ2-3, with 7 bases fitting TRBD2. Germline trimming cut 2 bases from V and 7 bases from J; bases unmatched to any gene: 21. CDR3 length: 19 amino acids. The V gene's germline CDR1 is SGHDN and CDR2 FVKESK. This CDR3 is CASSQRLVTGLDGVNTQYF. The CDR3 DNA reads as TGTGCCAGCAGCCAAAGACTTGTGACCGGACTAGACGGGGTTAATACGCAGTATTTT. The variable domain in full, completed from reference TRBV14 and TRBJ2-3, reads EAGVTQFPSHSVIEKGQTVTLRCDPISGHDNLYWYRRVMGKEIKFLLHFVKESKQDESGMPNNRFLAERTGGTYSTLKVQPAELEDSGVYFCASSQRLVTGLDGVNTQYFGPGTRLTVL.

The CDR3 here is CASRQRETSYNEQFF. In DNA form, the CDR3 reads TGCGCCAGTAGGCAACGGGAGACCTCCTACAATGAGCAGTTCTTC. V usage is TRBV5-1 and J usage is TRBJ2-1; weak D call: TRBD2 (6 bases). V was clipped by 8 bases and J by 0 bases, with 15 bases between them. The CDR3 is 15 amino acids. The germline CDR1 and CDR2 sequences are SGHRS and YFSETQ.

This clone was observed once. V is TRBV29-1 and J is TRBJ2-7; 9 bases line up with TRBD1. The CDR3 is made up of 13 amino acids. CDR1 is SQVTM, CDR2 ANQGSEA, per germline. The junction had 4 bases not matched to a gene; V was cut back by 2 bases and J by 5 bases. CDR3: CSVERDRGNEQYF. The CDR3 region has the DNA TGCAGCGTTGAAAGAGACAGGGGGAACGAGCAGTACTTC.

The chain's CDR3 is CASSPGGRDEAFF. The DNA for the CDR3 is TGTGCCAGCTCACCAGGGGGCAGGGACGAAGCTTTCTTT. The chain combines TRBV18 with TRBJ1-1; TRBD1 might be the D (6 bases). Trimming took off 2 bases at V and 8 bases at J, with 12 bases between the two ends. The CDR3 is 13 amino acids. Germline V lookup: CDR1 KGHSH, CDR2 LQKENI.

The chain has TRBV7-9 and TRBJ1-2, with unresolved D. The CDR3 is 14 residues long. Trimming pared 4 bases from V and 8 bases from J, leaving 17 bases between. Germline loops: CDR1 SEHNR, CDR2 FQNEAQ (reference sequence). CDR3 sequence (DNA): TGTGCCAGCAGCTCCCCCGAGGAAGCGTGGGGCTACACCTTC. It is translated as CASSSPEEAWGYTF.

This chain links TRBV5-4 with TRBJ2-1; 9 bases match TRBD1. The V gene's germline CDR1 is SGHNT and CDR2 YYREEE (reference sequence). After removal of 2 bases from V and 4 bases from J, the junction contained 4 bases not matched to a gene. The length of the CDR3 is 15 residues. CDR3 in amino acids: CASSLTGTGYNEQFF. In nucleotides, the CDR3 is TGTGCCAGCAGCTTAACCGGGACAGGGTACAATGAGCAGTTCTTC.

This clone was counted a few times. The chain combines TRBV18 with TRBJ1-1; a possible D gene is TRBD1 (5 bases). This CDR3 region has 12 residues. From germline, CDR1 is KGHSH and CDR2 LQKENI. V was clipped by 6 bases and J by 9 bases, with 14 bases between them. In DNA, the CDR3 is TGTGCCAGCTCCCAGCCGGGGGGTAAAGCTTTCTTT. Translating it yields CASSQPGGKAFF. The full variable domain, in which reference TRBV18 and TRBJ1-1 provide the parts outside the CDR3, is NAGVMQNPRHLVRRRGQEARLRCSPMKGHSHVYWYRQLPEEGLKFMVYLQKENIIDESGMPKERFSAEFPKEGPSILRIQQVVRGDSAAYFCASSQPGGKAFFGQGTRLTVV.

The chain uses TRBV3-1 (or the pseudogene TRBV3-2) and TRBJ2-1; D is undetermined. This CDR3 region has 15 residues. Per the germline V gene, CDR1 is LGHDT and CDR2 is YNNKEL (reference sequence). V lost 0 bases to trimming and J lost 7 bases, with 13 bases between them. CDR3 DNA: TGTGCCAGCAGCCAAGATCTAACTATTACAAATGAGCAGTTCTTC. It yields the protein CASSQDLTITNEQFF.

DNA of the CDR3: TGCGCCAGCAGCCAAACCGGGACAGGGGGCACTGAAGCTTTCTTT. Translated: CASSQTGTGGTEAFF. V gene TRBV5-1 combines with J gene TRBJ1-1; 11 bases match TRBD1. Germline V gene data show CDR1 as SGHRS and CDR2 as YFSETQ. V lost 4 bases and J lost 4; bases outside the gene matches: 6. The CDR3 has 15 amino acids.

This clone was observed a single time. This chain joins TRBV5-6 and TRBJ1-1; D remains unclear. The CDR3 is 13 amino acids. Looked up from germline, CDR1 is SGHDT and CDR2 is YYEEEE. V was pared by 4 bases and J by 0 bases, with 7 bases between. The CDR3 coding sequence is TGTGCCAGCAGCCCCTCGGTGAACACTGAAGCTTTCTTT. This encodes CASSPSVNTEAFF.

This sequence joins TRBV20-1 and TRBJ1-1; TRBD1 agrees at 10 bases. CDR3 size: 11 residues. V was clipped by 5 bases and J by 11 bases; unmatched bases: 5. Per germline, CDR1 DFQATT and CDR2 SNEGSKA (reference sequence). CDR3 protein: CSASPGQGAFF. In DNA form, the CDR3 reads TGCAGTGCTTCTCCGGGACAGGGGGCTTTCTTT.

This sequence joins TRBV6-5 and TRBJ2-7, with 9 bases matching TRBD1. Germline loops: CDR1 MNHEY, CDR2 SVGAGI. The V segment lost 2 bases and the J segment 4 bases; nucleotides outside the gene matches: 3. This CDR3 has 14 amino acids. The CDR3 protein is CASSYGTGLYEQYF. CDR3 nucleotides: TGTGCCAGCAGTTACGGGACAGGGCTGTACGAGCAGTACTTC.